Listed below are T cell receptor beta chains from one sample, sequenced in a study of beta chain features in type 1 diabetes. Using immunoSEQ multiplex PCR, the repertoire was profiled, and TCRdb retains in-frame clones only, with some absent. The data contain 970,000 or so clones, 15% to 20% of them singletons. The sequenced sample was naive CD4+ T cells from blood. Receptors originate from a woman under 30 in good health. CDR3s leave out the opening cysteine and the closing phenylalanine or tryptophan. The order of the fields is clone size, V gene, D gene, CDR3 protein. The D gene is left open where the match is weak. Only part of the rows carry a size: once, few, many, or a class if the clone is expanded.

NA TRBV18 NA ASSPAAGHSGANVLT
NA TRBV28 TRBD1 ASQVGGTEAQRSGYT
few TRBV28 TRBD1 ASSLMTGGSPREQY
few TRBV7-7 NA ASSLSNADTQY
few TRBV25-1 NA ASCNKQYSYEQY
few TRBV18 NA ASSPFEESTDTQY
NA TRBV5-4 NA ASSLEAGYSGNEQF
NA TRBV29-1 NA SVRWQLSTDTQY
few TRBV5-4 NA ASSTKQGGSSYEQY
few TRBV19 TRBD2 ASSELGGSWLAKNIQY
NA TRBV25-1 NA ASSEVGGNLEQF
NA TRBV7-2 TRBD1 ASSLGRDRSYGYT
few TRBV4-3 NA ASSQEWKYNEQF
NA TRBV4-3 NA ASSHLTDGTNTEAF
few TRBV5-4 TRBD2 ASSPQRGGSYNEQF
few TRBV4-3 NA ASSPGTPNTEAF
few TRBV5-5 NA ASSLIFSVNTEAF
NA TRBV7-2 TRBD2 ASRSGSTAGELF
once TRBV11-2 TRBD1 ASSSGQGHNQPQH
few TRBV14 TRBD2 ASSQTREAYKNIQY
few TRBV9 NA ASSVATGAGLNTEAF
NA TRBV5-4 TRBD1 ASSSDRGRSEQY
few TRBV28 NA ASSYTSSYEQY
NA TRBV28 NA ASSLLSVQGSYNEQF
few TRBV10-3 NA AIKDPRGYYGYT
NA TRBV6-6 TRBD1 ASSYVAPNRGEQY
NA TRBV7-9 NA ASSPTPQQRGEKLF
NA TRBV29-1 NA SVPVGPTDTQY
NA TRBV7-3 TRBD2 ASGGYTGELF
NA TRBV6-6 NA ASSYPKTGFSYEQY
NA TRBV15 NA ATSRGTLEYDTGELF
few TRBV5-1 TRBD1 ASSLRQGNFGTGELF
NA TRBV11-2 NA ASSLVAETQY
NA TRBV6-5 NA ASSYTRDREQY
NA TRBV5-6 TRBD1 ASSFPRQGVTGELF
few TRBV7-2 NA ASSFLGATGELF
NA TRBV28 TRBD2 ASSRTSATYNEQF
NA TRBV4-1 TRBD1 ASSQPLAQGD
NA TRBV7-9 NA ASSRRGAVIYEQY
few TRBV5-1 NA ASSRGETQY
NA TRBV7-2 NA ASSLGSGRGELF
few TRBV29-1 NA SGGQNTGELF
NA TRBV29-1 NA SVETVRAITDTQY
NA TRBV6-6 NA ASSSDYPQETQY
few TRBV19 NA ASSRLGSYEQY
few TRBV28 NA ASRTQGSSYEQY
NA TRBV4-2 TRBD2 ASSPQMFSGSDGELF
NA TRBV9 NA ASSVVGSGANVLT
NA TRBV19 TRBD1 ASSKARQGGVQPQH
few TRBV5-1 NA ASSWGEVWETQY
NA TRBV21-1 NA ASSKGGSSYEQY
NA TRBV7-2 NA ASSFGPTNEKLF
few TRBV19 TRBD2 ASSSSGTRNHEQY
NA TRBV9 TRBD2 ASSVLAGAYNEQF
NA TRBV15 TRBD1 ATSGGQGNTEAF
few TRBV5-1 TRBD2 ASGVFAGGRTDTQY
few TRBV5-1 NA ASSLVAGPGEQY